Shown below are 10 T cell receptor beta chains from a single sample sequenced in a study of T-cell memory formation after mild COVID-19. TCRdb reanalysed the 5' RACE reads using MiXCR and keeps one entry per CDR3 protein. The sample contains about 170,000 distinct CDR3 sequences, roughly 13% of which appear only once. Source material: PBMCs or a T cell subset sorted from them (not recorded which). The origin of the receptors is a man aged 18 to 29 who had mild COVID-19 (a few samples of this study predate the infection). Cell type and time point are not known.

This clonotype was seen only a few times. V usage is TRBV2 and J usage is TRBJ1-5, with D unclear. There are 13 residues in the CDR3. V was trimmed by 6 bases and J by 2 bases, leaving 8 bases between them. Germline assignment: CDR1 SNHLY and CDR2 FYNNEI. As DNA, the CDR3 is TGTGCCAGCAGCCAATACGGCAATCAGCCCCAGCATTTT. Translated: CASSQYGNQPQHF. The full variable domain, in which reference TRBV2 and TRBJ1-5 provide the parts outside the CDR3, is EPEVTQTPSHQVTQMGQEVILRCVPISNHLYFYWYRQILGQKVEFLVSFYNNEISEKSEIFDDQFSVERPDGSNFTLKIRSTKLEDSAMYFCASSQYGNQPQHFGDGTRLSIL.

This clonotype was seen many times. V gene TRBV7-2 combines with J gene TRBJ1-2; 8 nucleotides agree with TRBD1. The J segment lost 4 bases and the V segment lost 4 bases, leaving 14 bases of the junction unmatched. The length of the CDR3 is 17 residues. CDR1 SGHTA and CDR2 FQGNSA come from the germline V gene. The CDR3 coding sequence is TGTGCCAGCAGCTCGCTACGCACAGGGGGGAGGGGCTATGGCTACACCTTC. Translating it yields CASSSLRTGGRGYGYTF.

This clonotype turned up a few times. This chain connects TRBV5-1 to TRBJ1-1, with 8 bases identical to TRBD1. The CDR3 runs to 15 residues. Trimming cost V 4 bases and J 3 bases; bases outside gene matches: 8. CDR1 is SGHRS, CDR2 YFSETQ, per germline. This chain's CDR3 is CASSLDRAGDTEAFF. In nucleotides, the CDR3 is TGCGCCAGCAGCCTGGACAGGGCGGGTGACACTGAAGCTTTCTTT.

This clonotype was detected ten times or more. The chain couples TRBV4-1 to TRBJ2-7; the D gene is possibly TRBD2 (5 bases). The CDR3 is 16 residues long. Germline-derived CDR1 and CDR2 are MGHRA and YSYEKL. Trimming removed 0 bases from V and 7 bases from J, with 19 bases in between. DNA for the CDR3: TGCGCCAGCAGCCAAGAATTAAGGGCCAAACGGAGGGAGCAGTACTTC. It yields the protein CASSQELRAKRREQYF.

This clonotype was seen a few times. The genes are TRBV11-2 and TRBJ1-1, with 7 bases identical to TRBD1. Germline V gene data show CDR1 as SGHAT and CDR2 as FQNNGV. The trim removed 5 bases at V and 3 bases at J, leaving 3 bases unmatched. The CDR3 runs 13 residues. CDR3: CASSAGQYTEAFF. CDR3 sequence (DNA): TGTGCCAGCAGCGCGGGACAGTACACTGAAGCTTTCTTT.

This clonotype showed up many times. The rearrangement links TRBV7-9 to TRBJ2-2; weak D call: TRBD1 (6 bases). Germline values: CDR1 SEHNR, CDR2 FQNEAQ (reference sequence). V was shortened by 3 bases and J by 6 bases, with 11 bases between the two germline ends. CDR3 length: 14 amino acids. The CDR3 is CASSLRGSSGELFF. CDR3 DNA: TGTGCCAGCAGCTTGAGGGGGTCGTCCGGGGAGCTGTTTTTT.

The V and J genes are TRBV6-2 or TRBV6-3 and TRBJ1-2, with 9 bases matching TRBD1. This CDR3 region has 15 residues. Per germline, CDR1 MNHEY and CDR2 SVGEGT. The J segment lost 9 bases and the V segment lost 5 bases, leaving 13 bases of the junction unmatched. The CDR3 is CASSLSGTGSISYTF. The CDR3, as DNA: TGTGCCAGCAGTCTCTCCGGGACAGGGTCGATCAGCTACACCTTC.

This clonotype was counted between two and nine times. The rearrangement joins TRBV24-1 to TRBJ2-1, with 15 bases aligning to TRBD2. CDR3 length equals 20 residues. With 3 bases clipped from V and 0 bases from J, the junction kept 8 bases outside the gene matches. CDR1 and CDR2 (germline): KGHDR, SFDVKD. CDR3: CATSDTPGLAGGPSYNEQFF. The CDR3 DNA reads TGTGCCACCAGTGATACGCCGGGACTAGCGGGGGGCCCCTCCTACAATGAGCAGTTCTTC.

This clonotype has a handful of counts. The chain links TRBV5-1 to TRBJ1-5, with D unresolved. V lost 0 bases and J 1 base, leaving 5 bases between the germline ends. The CDR3 covers 14 residues. Looked up from germline, CDR1 is SGHRS and CDR2 is YFSETQ. CDR3 coding DNA: TGCGCCAGCAGCTTGGATAGGAGCAATCAGCCCCAGCATTTT. It translates to CASSLDRSNQPQHF.

This clonotype was observed a single time. V is TRBV18 and J is TRBJ2-5; tentative D call: TRBD2 (6 bases). The germline gives CDR1 KGHSH, CDR2 LQKENI. Trimming removed 2 bases from V and 4 bases from J, with 11 bases in between. The CDR3 covers 14 residues. In DNA form, the CDR3 reads TGTGCCAGCTCACCAGTCCCCGGGGGAGAGACCCAGTACTTC. It specifies CASSPVPGGETQYF.